The 22 T cell receptor beta chains reported below all come from one sample, sequenced in a study of blood T cell repertoires in COVID-19. This table comes from immunoSEQ multiplex PCR, and its TCRdb copy is limited to in-frame clones, with some not included. Here the sample spans over 250,000 clones, 70% to 85% being singletons. The sample consisted of peripheral blood. The receptors stem from a human donor with COVID-19, enrolled during active disease. The donor label of this sample is uncertain.

This rearrangement joins TRBV10-3 to TRBJ1-1, with 7 nucleotides matching TRBD1. Germline CDR1 reads ENHRY; CDR2 reads SYGVKD. This CDR3 is built from 14 residues. After removal of 10 bases from V and 5 bases from J, the junction contained 13 bases not matched to a gene. The CDR3 here is CATPKGAIGTEAFF. For the CDR3, the DNA is TGTGCCACCCCCAAGGGGGCGATAGGGACTGAAGCTTTCTTT.

This sequence joins TRBV5-1 and TRBJ2-3; no clear D. This CDR3 comprises 16 residues. Trimming removed 0 bases at V and 2 bases at J, with 13 bases between. Germline values: CDR1 SGHRS, CDR2 YFSETQ. CDR3 coding DNA: TGCGCCAGCAGCTTGGAAGTAGCCCACATCACAGATACGCAGTATTTT. Translating it yields CASSLEVAHITDTQYF.

The V gene is TRBV9, the J gene TRBJ2-5, with a possible D match to TRBD1 (6 bases). The germline gives CDR1 SGDLS, CDR2 YYNGEE. V lost 4 bases to trimming and J lost 1 base, with 8 bases between them. CDR3 length: 13 amino acids. CDR3 nucleotide sequence: TGTGCCAGCAGCCAGGGGTCCCAAGAGACCCAGTACTTC. Its protein product is CASSQGSQETQYF.

This chain joins TRBV14 and TRBJ2-3, with TRBD1 identical over 9 bases. Trimming removed 4 bases from V and 4 bases from J; junction bases left unmatched: 9. The CDR3 covers 16 residues. Per the germline V gene, CDR1 is SGHDN and CDR2 is FVKESK. Written as DNA, the CDR3 is TGTGCCAGCAGCCCTCCCGACAGGGGGTATGCAGATACGCAGTATTTT. Residues: CASSPPDRGYADTQYF.

The chain couples TRBV10-3 to TRBJ1-3; a possible D gene is TRBD1 (5 bases). This CDR3 comprises 15 residues. V was cut by 3 bases and J by 0 bases, with 9 bases left in between. Germline CDR1 is ENHRY and CDR2 is SYGVKD. The CDR3 DNA is TGTGCCATCAGTGACCAGGGACTCTCTGGAAACACCATATATTTT. The encoded protein is CAISDQGLSGNTIYF.

The rearrangement uses TRBV18 and TRBJ2-7; a possible D gene is TRBD2 (5 bases). Germline V lookup: CDR1 KGHSH, CDR2 LQKENI. There are 15 residues in the CDR3. The V and J ends lost 3 bases and 6 bases respectively, with 18 bases between them. CDR3 amino acids: CASSPGVSVISEQYF. The CDR3 nucleotides are TGTGCCAGCTCACCCGGCGTTAGCGTCATCTCCGAGCAGTACTTC.

This chain joins TRBV5-1 and TRBJ2-2, with D hard to call. V dropped 4 bases and J dropped 1 base, with 8 bases sitting between them. Germline lookup yields CDR1 SGHRS and CDR2 YFSETQ. The CDR3 has 14 residues. The CDR3 coding sequence is TGCGCCAGCAGCCGTACGGGGAACACCGGGGAGCTGTTTTTT. It translates to CASSRTGNTGELFF.

The rearrangement uses TRBV5-1 and TRBJ2-5, with 11 bases identical to TRBD2. This CDR3 spans 18 amino acids. The trim removed 0 bases at V and 2 bases at J, leaving 9 bases unmatched. Germline-derived CDR1 and CDR2 are SGHRS and YFSETQ. CDR3 sequence reads: CASSLGVTSGIGQETQYF. The CDR3 nucleotides are TGCGCCAGCAGCTTGGGGGTGACTAGCGGGATCGGGCAAGAGACCCAGTACTTC. Together with reference TRBV5-1 and TRBJ2-5, the CDR3 gives the full variable domain: KAGVTQTPRYLIKTRGQQVTLSCSPISGHRSVSWYQQTPGQGLQFLFEYFSETQRNKGNFPGRFSGRQFSNSRSEMNVSTLELGDSALYLCASSLGVTSGIGQETQYFGPGTRLLVL.

The chain combines TRBV6-5 with TRBJ1-2; D gene unclear. This CDR3 contains 16 residues. Trimming shortened V by 0 bases and J by 8 bases, and 19 bases separated the two germline ends. CDR1 and CDR2 from the germline V gene are MNHEY and SVGAGI. CDR3 loop: CASSYSSEGFNGGYTF. For the CDR3, the DNA is TGTGCCAGCAGTTACTCGTCGGAGGGTTTCAATGGAGGCTACACCTTC.

This chain joins TRBV7-3 and TRBJ2-1; 9 nucleotides match TRBD2. Trimming took 5 bases from V and 5 from J; bases not matched to a gene: 4. The length of the CDR3 is 14 residues. Germline V gene data show CDR1 as SGHTA and CDR2 as FQGTGA. CDR3 in DNA: TGTGCCAGCAGCACTAGCGGGTACAACAATGAGCAGTTCTTC. Translating gives CASSTSGYNNEQFF.

This sequence joins TRBV3-1 (or the pseudogene TRBV3-2) and TRBJ2-7, with 7 bases fitting TRBD2. With V trimmed by 3 bases and J by 3 bases, 8 bases remained unmatched. There are 15 residues in the CDR3. CDR1 LGHDT and CDR2 YNNKEL come from the germline V gene (reference sequence). The chain's CDR3 is CASSQTSGTVYEQYF. The CDR3 DNA sequence: TGTGCCAGCAGCCAGACCAGCGGGACGGTCTACGAGCAGTACTTC.

This clone was observed a few times. J is TRBJ1-1 and V is TRBV7-2; D is uncertain. V was clipped by 2 bases and J by 4 bases, with 8 bases between them. The germline V gene encodes CDR1 SGHTA and CDR2 FQGNSA. The CDR3 totals 13 residues. The CDR3 nucleotides read TGTGCCAGCAGCTTATATGGGCCCACTGAAGCTTTCTTT. Translated: CASSLYGPTEAFF.

The chain combines TRBV5-8 with TRBJ2-5; D possibly corresponds to TRBD1 (6 bases). The germline V gene encodes CDR1 SGHTS and CDR2 YDEGEE. V lost 4 bases, J lost 2 bases, and 12 bases lay in between. The CDR3 loop spans 14 amino acids. The DNA of the CDR3 is TGTGCCAGCAGCCTGGGACACCTACAAGAGACCCAGTACTTC. It translates to CASSLGHLQETQYF.

V and J are TRBV28 and TRBJ2-7; 8 bases align to TRBD2. CDR1 is MDHEN and CDR2 is SYDVKM in the germline V gene. The CDR3 is made up of 15 amino acids. The V and J ends lost 2 bases and 3 bases, in that order; junction bases with no gene match: 6. CDR3 bases: TGTGCCAGCAGTTTAATGTCTAGCGGGTTCTACGAGCAGTACTTC. Its protein is CASSLMSSGFYEQYF.

The chain recombines TRBV9 with TRBJ2-1, with D hard to call. Germline loops: CDR1 SGDLS, CDR2 YYNGEE. CDR3 size: 13 residues. Trimming left V 3 bases short and J 6 bases short, with 10 bases between. CDR3 in amino acids: CASSDSPTNEQFF. CDR3 DNA: TGTGCCAGCAGCGATTCCCCTACCAATGAGCAGTTCTTC.

The gene calls are TRBV27 and TRBJ1-5; unclear D gene. The germline V gene has CDR1 MNHEY and CDR2 SMNVEV (reference sequence). This CDR3 spans 15 amino acids. V lost 4 bases and J lost 2, with 12 bases in between. In DNA form, the CDR3 reads TGTGCCAGCAGTTACTCTCGGGTGGGCAATCAGCCCCAGCATTTT. It encodes CASSYSRVGNQPQHF.

The chain carries TRBV11-3 and TRBJ2-5; D is perhaps TRBD2 (5 bases). V lost 5 bases to trimming and J lost 5 bases, with 18 bases between them. The germline V gene encodes CDR1 SGHNT and CDR2 YENEEA. The CDR3 length is 15 residues. The CDR3 loop reads CASSRRTGPGETQYF. CDR3 sequence (DNA): TGTGCCAGCAGCCGCCGGACTGGCCCGGGTGAGACCCAGTACTTC. The complete variable domain, with remaining parts taken from reference TRBV11-3 and TRBJ2-5, reads EAGVVQSPRYKIIEKKQPVAFWCNPISGHNTLYWYLQNLGQGPELLIRYENEEAVDDSQLPKDRFSAERLKGVDSTLKIQPAELGDSAVYLCASSRRTGPGETQYFGPGTRLLVL.

The rearrangement links TRBV2 to TRBJ2-5; the match to TRBD2 covers 9 bases. Germline V gene sequence: CDR1 SNHLY, CDR2 FYNNEI. Germline trimming cut 6 bases from V and 7 bases from J; bases unmatched to any gene: 15. This CDR3 is built from 16 residues. CDR3 residues: CASRPLREGLGGTQYF. The CDR3 region has the DNA TGTGCCAGCAGGCCTCTGCGGGAGGGCCTTGGTGGGACCCAGTACTTC.

The chain is built from TRBV6-1 and TRBJ1-4, with 7 nucleotides matching TRBD1. V lost 1 base to trimming and J lost 8 bases; unmatched junction nucleotides: 1. From germline, CDR1 is MNHNS and CDR2 SASEGT. This CDR3 is 13 amino acids long. The CDR3 loop is CASSEDRGEKLFF. The CDR3 DNA reads as TGTGCCAGCAGTGAAGACAGGGGCGAAAAACTGTTTTTT.

V gene TRBV7-2 combines with J gene TRBJ2-2; D is undetermined. The CDR3 extends over 14 amino acids. V was trimmed by 0 bases and J by 5 bases, leaving 7 bases between them. Per germline, CDR1 SGHTA and CDR2 FQGNSA. This CDR3 reads CASSLASQTGELFF. In DNA form, the CDR3 reads TGTGCCAGCAGCTTAGCTAGCCAGACCGGGGAGCTGTTTTTT.

The chain recombines TRBV18 with TRBJ1-5; TRBD1 matches at 7 bases. From germline, CDR1 is KGHSH and CDR2 LQKENI. J lost 4 bases, V lost 3 bases, and 9 bases had no gene match. This CDR3 spans 16 amino acids. In DNA, the CDR3 is TGTGCCAGCTCACCCGGGGACAGTGGGGGAAATCAGCCCCAGCATTTT. This sequence encodes CASSPGDSGGNQPQHF.

The V gene is TRBV30, the J gene TRBJ2-1; D might be TRBD2 (5 bases). This CDR3 contains 12 residues. From germline, CDR1 is GTSNPN and CDR2 SVGIG (reference sequence). The V and J ends lost 2 bases and 9 bases respectively, with 11 bases between them. The CDR3 here is CAWSPLAGEQFF. The CDR3, as DNA: TGTGCCTGGAGTCCGCTAGCAGGTGAGCAGTTCTTC. The full variable domain, its missing parts supplied by reference TRBV30 and TRBJ2-1, is SQTIHQWPATLVQPVGSPLSLECTVEGTSNPNLYWYRQAAGRGLQLLFYSVGIGQISSEVPQNLSASRPQDRQFILSSKKLLLSDSGFYLCAWSPLAGEQFFGPGTRLTVL.